The clone carrying this TCR beta chain was seen ten or more times. There are 14 residues in the CDR3. Attachment of unique molecular identifiers to individual cDNA molecules was performed. TCRdb re-analysed the 5' RACE reads in MiXCR, keeping a single row per CDR3 protein. The data hold over 50,000 distinct CDR3 sequences, with roughly 12% observed a single time. These data come from a study of early T cells in non-severe SARS-CoV-2 infection. Sequenced sample: whole blood. This chain uses TRBV21-1 with TRBJ2-7; the DNA was not used to check the table's D call, TRBD1. TRBV21-1 is annotated as a pseudogene. This clonotype originated in an adult who was a healthcare worker with PCR-confirmed SARS-CoV-2 infection or an uninfected control (not recorded which). CDR3 sequence reads: CASSKGTPTYEQYF. The CDR3 coding sequence is TGTGCCAGCAGCAAAGGGACACCAACTTACGAGCAGTACTTC.